These 18 T cell receptor beta chains share one sample of origin, sequenced in a study of blood T cell repertoires in COVID-19. Clones were read by immunoSEQ multiplex PCR, and TCRdb kept only the in-frame ones, dropping some. The data show around 140,000 clones, approximately 86% seen once. The material sequenced was peripheral blood. Source of these receptors: a woman in her 50s with acute or convalescent COVID-19.

The CDR3 sequence: CAWSGDRGYPNSPLHF. In DNA form, the CDR3 reads TGTGCCTGGAGTGGGGACAGGGGGTATCCTAATTCACCCCTCCACTTT. The chain uses TRBV30 and TRBJ1-6; 11 positions match TRBD1. V shed 1 base and J 6 bases; nucleotides not matched to a gene: 5. Germline assignment: CDR1 GTSNPN and CDR2 SVGIG (reference sequence). The CDR3 spans 16 residues.

The gene calls are TRBV6-4 and TRBJ1-2; 7 nucleotides match TRBD1. CDR1 and CDR2 (germline): MRHNA, SNTAGT. The CDR3 is made up of 16 amino acids. The V gene end was trimmed by 4 bases and the J gene end by 2 bases; junction bases not matched to a gene: 10. CDR3 in amino acids: CASSAPRGQLNYGYTF. CDR3 DNA: TGTGCCAGCAGTGCCCCCCGGGGACAGCTGAACTATGGCTACACCTTC.

The genes are TRBV10-3 and TRBJ2-1, with 10 bases fitting TRBD2. V shed 6 bases, J shed 2 bases, and the junction held 1 base outside the gene matches. Germline CDR1 ENHRY, CDR2 SYGVKD. The CDR3 sequence is 14 residues long. The chain's CDR3 is CAISLAGAYNEQFF. The CDR3 region has the DNA TGTGCCATCAGCCTAGCGGGGGCCTACAATGAGCAGTTCTTC.

The V gene is TRBV9, the J gene TRBJ1-3; 8 bases are shared with TRBD1. The CDR3 totals 15 residues. V trimming: 2 bases; J trimming: 4 bases; junction bases outside the gene matches: 5. Germline V gene data show CDR1 as SGDLS and CDR2 as YYNGEE. The CDR3 region has the DNA TGTGCCAGCAGCGTCAGACAGGGGAGGGGAAACACCATATATTTT. Translated: CASSVRQGRGNTIYF.

The genes are TRBV18 and TRBJ1-2; D is unclear. This CDR3 comprises 14 residues. The germline gives CDR1 KGHSH, CDR2 LQKENI. Trimming left V 3 bases short and J 2 bases short, with 10 bases between. The CDR3 region is CASSPDGENYGYTF. For the CDR3, the DNA is TGTGCCAGCTCACCGGACGGGGAGAACTATGGCTACACCTTC.

This clone showed up just a few times. The chain employs TRBV5-1 and TRBJ1-6; 10 nucleotides align to TRBD1. V was pared by 4 bases and J by 10 bases, with 8 bases of the junction left unmatched. Germline V lookup: CDR1 SGHRS, CDR2 YFSETQ. CDR3 length: 15 residues. CDR3 sequence: CASSNDRDRGSPLHF. The CDR3 region has the DNA TGCGCCAGCAGCAATGACCGGGACAGGGGATCACCCCTCCACTTT.

The genes are TRBV6-5 and TRBJ2-7; 7 nucleotides line up with TRBD1. V shed 2 bases and J 6 bases; nucleotides not matched to a gene: 7. CDR1 is MNHEY, CDR2 SVGAGI, per germline. There are 14 residues in the CDR3. CDR3 loop: CASSYVGQKGEQYF. The CDR3 DNA sequence: TGTGCCAGCAGTTACGTGGGACAGAAAGGCGAGCAGTACTTC.

This sequence joins TRBV3-1 (or the pseudogene TRBV3-2) and TRBJ1-3; perhaps TRBD1 as D (6 bases). From germline, CDR1 is LGHDT and CDR2 YNNKEL (reference sequence). The CDR3 has 13 residues. V was clipped by 6 bases and J by 4 bases, with 10 bases between them. The CDR3 coding sequence is TGTGCCAGCAGTCTAGACAGGGGAAACACCATATATTTT. Translating it yields CASSLDRGNTIYF.

The rearrangement uses TRBV5-1 and TRBJ2-1; D may be TRBD1 (5 bases). Germline lookup yields CDR1 SGHRS and CDR2 YFSETQ. CDR3 length equals 16 residues. The V end was cut by 0 bases, the J end by 1 base, with 11 bases between. CDR3 sequence reads: CASSLARDSSYNEQFF. In DNA form, the CDR3 reads TGCGCCAGCAGCTTGGCCCGTGACAGTTCCTACAATGAGCAGTTCTTC.

This chain connects TRBV29-1 to TRBJ1-1; TRBD1 might be the D (6 bases). The V gene lost 6 bases and the J gene lost 5 bases, with 19 bases spanning the gap. This CDR3 is 14 amino acids long. Germline V gene data show CDR1 as SQVTM and CDR2 as ANQGSEA. The CDR3 loop reads CSVASRGGETEAFF. In DNA form, the CDR3 reads TGCAGCGTAGCTAGCAGGGGTGGAGAGACTGAAGCTTTCTTT.

The gene calls are TRBV11-3 and TRBJ2-7; D may be TRBD1 (5 bases). V lost 1 base, J lost 7 bases, and 8 bases lay in between. Per germline, CDR1 SGHNT and CDR2 YENEEA. This CDR3 region has 12 residues. The CDR3 DNA reads as TGTGCCAGCAGCTTAGGGACACGGGAGCAGTACTTC. Amino acid sequence: CASSLGTREQYF. The full variable domain, with the rest looked up from reference TRBV11-3 and TRBJ2-7, is EAGVVQSPRYKIIEKKQPVAFWCNPISGHNTLYWYLQNLGQGPELLIRYENEEAVDDSQLPKDRFSAERLKGVDSTLKIQPAELGDSAVYLCASSLGTREQYFGPGTRLTVT.

The genes are TRBV18 and TRBJ1-1; TRBD1 aligns across 9 bases. The CDR3 covers 16 residues. CDR1 is KGHSH and CDR2 is LQKENI in the germline V gene. V was pared by 3 bases and J by 3 bases, with 8 bases of the junction left unmatched. The CDR3 region is CASSPGTGQGYTEAFF. As DNA, the CDR3 is TGTGCCAGCTCACCCGGGACAGGGCAAGGGTACACTGAAGCTTTCTTT.

The CDR3 sequence: CASSLSKSMGAENTEAFF. DNA of the CDR3: TGTGCCAGCAGTTTATCGAAAAGTATGGGGGCCGAGAACACTGAAGCTTTCTTT. This chain links TRBV27 with TRBJ1-1; D may be TRBD1 (6 bases). CDR3 length equals 18 residues. The germline V gene encodes CDR1 MNHEY and CDR2 SMNVEV (reference sequence). V shed 0 bases and J shed 1 base, with 18 bases lying between them.

The J gene is TRBJ2-1, the V gene TRBV14; 14 bases fit TRBD2. CDR3 length: 15 amino acids. Germline CDR1 and CDR2: SGHDN and FVKESK. The V and J ends lost 6 bases and 7 bases, in that order; junction bases with no gene match: 5. This CDR3 is CASRLGLAGVNEQFF. CDR3 DNA sequence: TGTGCCAGCAGGTTGGGACTAGCGGGGGTGAATGAGCAGTTCTTC.

This clone was detected only once. The chain couples TRBV2 to TRBJ2-1; 8 bases line up with TRBD2. V lost 7 bases and J lost 6; bases outside the gene matches: 8. Germline assignment: CDR1 SNHLY and CDR2 FYNNEI. This CDR3 is built from 14 residues. CDR3 sequence reads: CASTILADLNEQFF. The CDR3 nucleotides read TGTGCCAGCACAATACTAGCGGACCTCAATGAGCAGTTCTTC.

This clone was seen a handful of times. V gene TRBV19 combines with J gene TRBJ2-7; 9 bases match TRBD2. Germline loops: CDR1 LNHDA, CDR2 SQIVND (reference sequence). V shed 6 bases and J 6 bases; nucleotides not matched to a gene: 9. The CDR3 covers 14 residues. CDR3 sequence (DNA): TGTGCCAGTAGCTATCCGGGACTAGCCTCCGAGCAGTACTTC. It yields the protein CASSYPGLASEQYF.

V gene TRBV7-6 combines with J gene TRBJ2-7, with no clear D. This CDR3 has 17 amino acids. The germline V gene has CDR1 SGHVS and CDR2 FNYEAQ. Trimming stripped 5 bases from V and 3 bases from J, with 23 bases between. As DNA, the CDR3 is TGTGCCAGCAGCCCATCCCATGAAGGAGAGTACCACTACGAGCAGTACTTC. Protein sequence: CASSPSHEGEYHYEQYF.

The J gene is TRBJ2-3, the V gene TRBV19; perhaps TRBD1 as D (5 bases). Germline CDR1 is LNHDA and CDR2 is SQIVND (reference sequence). V lost 7 bases and J 2 bases, leaving 10 bases between the germline ends. The CDR3 has 13 residues. In DNA form, the CDR3 reads TGTGCCAGTATGGGCAGGGTCACAGATACGCAGTATTTT. Its protein product is CASMGRVTDTQYF.